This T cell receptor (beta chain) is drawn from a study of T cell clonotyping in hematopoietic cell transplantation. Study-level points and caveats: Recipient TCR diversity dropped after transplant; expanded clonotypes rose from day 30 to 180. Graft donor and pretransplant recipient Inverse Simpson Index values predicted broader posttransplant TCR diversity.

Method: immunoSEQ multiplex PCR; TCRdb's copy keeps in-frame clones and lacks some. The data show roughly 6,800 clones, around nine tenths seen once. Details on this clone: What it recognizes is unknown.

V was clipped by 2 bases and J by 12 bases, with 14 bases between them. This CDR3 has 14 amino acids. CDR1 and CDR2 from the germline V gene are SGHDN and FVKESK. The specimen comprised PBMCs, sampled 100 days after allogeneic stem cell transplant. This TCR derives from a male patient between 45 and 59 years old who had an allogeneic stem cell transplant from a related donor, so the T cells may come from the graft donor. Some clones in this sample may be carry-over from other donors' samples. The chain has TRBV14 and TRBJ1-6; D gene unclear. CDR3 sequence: CASSQTQELEPLHF. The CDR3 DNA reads TGTGCCAGCAGCCAAACCCAGGAATTGGAACCCCTCCACTTT.